This TCR beta chain was recovered during a study of STAT3 mutations in large granular lymphocyte leukemia. Study-wide findings and caveats: In T-cell large granular lymphocyte leukemia, about half of patients showed multiple immunodominant subclonotypes.

Notes on this clone: Its antigen is unidentified.

Assay used: immunoSEQ multiplex PCR; TCRdb lists only in-frame clones, some missing. Counted here are over 2,500 clones, roughly 44% occurring once; the ten biggest clones make up about 54%. From germline, CDR1 is KGHSH and CDR2 LQKENI. The CDR3 is made up of 16 amino acids. V shed 3 bases and J 4 bases; nucleotides not matched to a gene: 9. The chain uses TRBV18 and TRBJ2-4; 7 bases align to TRBD1. This TCR was sampled from a man aged 50-60 years with T-cell large granular lymphocyte leukemia. Some clones in this sample may be carry-over from other donors' samples. Specimen: peripheral blood mononuclear cells. CDR3 sequence: CASSPYSGGEKNIQYF. The CDR3 DNA sequence: TGTGCCAGCTCACCTTACTCAGGGGGAGAGAAAAACATTCAGTACTTC. The full variable domain, in which reference TRBV18 and TRBJ2-4 provide the parts outside the CDR3, is NAGVMQNPRHLVRRRGQEARLRCSPMKGHSHVYWYRQLPEEGLKFMVYLQKENIIDESGMPKERFSAEFPKEGPSILRIQQVVRGDSAAYFCASSPYSGGEKNIQYFGAGTRLSVL.